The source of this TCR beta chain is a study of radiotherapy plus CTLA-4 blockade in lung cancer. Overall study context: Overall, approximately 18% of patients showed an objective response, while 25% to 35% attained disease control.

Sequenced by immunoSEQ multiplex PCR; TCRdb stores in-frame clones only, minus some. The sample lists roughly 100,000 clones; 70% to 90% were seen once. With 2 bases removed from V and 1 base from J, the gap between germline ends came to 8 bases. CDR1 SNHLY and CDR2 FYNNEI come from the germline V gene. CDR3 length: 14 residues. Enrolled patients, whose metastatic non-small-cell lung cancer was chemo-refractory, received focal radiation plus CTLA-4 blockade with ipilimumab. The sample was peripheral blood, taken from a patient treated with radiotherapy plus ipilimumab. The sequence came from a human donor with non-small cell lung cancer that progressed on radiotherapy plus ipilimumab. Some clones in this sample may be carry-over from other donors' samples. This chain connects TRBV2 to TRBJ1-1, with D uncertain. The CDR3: CASSELAGNTEAFF. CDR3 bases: TGTGCCAGCAGTGAACTTGCGGGGAACACTGAAGCTTTCTTT.